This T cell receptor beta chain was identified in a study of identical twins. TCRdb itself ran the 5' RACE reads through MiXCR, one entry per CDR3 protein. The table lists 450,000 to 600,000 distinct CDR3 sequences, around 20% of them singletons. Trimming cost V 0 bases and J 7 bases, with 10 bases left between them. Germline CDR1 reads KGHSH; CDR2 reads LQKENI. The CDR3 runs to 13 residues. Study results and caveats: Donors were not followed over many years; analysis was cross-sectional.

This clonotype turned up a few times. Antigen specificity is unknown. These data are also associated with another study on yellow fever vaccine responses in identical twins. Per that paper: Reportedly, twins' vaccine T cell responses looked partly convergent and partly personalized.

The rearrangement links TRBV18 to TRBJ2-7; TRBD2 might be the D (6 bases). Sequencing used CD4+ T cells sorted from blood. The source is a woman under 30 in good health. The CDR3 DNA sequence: TGTGCCAGCTCACCACCGGGGGACTCTGAGCAGTACTTC. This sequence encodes CASSPPGDSEQYF.